The entry below gives a single TCR beta chain sequence along with its context. This entry is derived from a study of blood T cell repertoires in COVID-19. The V gene lost 4 bases and the J gene lost 4 bases, with 18 bases spanning the gap. CDR3 size: 16 residues. From germline, CDR1 is KGHDR and CDR2 SFDVKD. Original methodology: How many nucleated cells were present was estimated from reference gene primer amplification. Clones were read by immunoSEQ multiplex PCR, and TCRdb kept only the in-frame ones, dropping some. D and trimming were read from the DNA, whereas the V and J calls and clone size are those reported in that table. The sample comprises approximately 280,000 clones, roughly 90% of which are singletons, and about 4.2% rests with the top ten.

The TCR was taken from a man aged 40-50 years with acute or convalescent COVID-19. The chain employs TRBV24-1 and TRBJ1-2, with D perhaps matching TRBD1 (5 bases). The material sequenced was peripheral blood. CDR3 loop: CATSDTRRGGIYGYTF. CDR3 in DNA: TGTGCCACCAGTGACACCCGGAGGGGTGGTATCTATGGCTACACCTTC.